This T cell receptor (beta chain) was captured in a study of read filtering for tumor transcriptome and immune sequencing. Study-level information: Whole-transcriptome libraries were prepared after DNase treatment. Per sample, TCR-region reads ranged about 4 to 11 million by IR-seq, roughly 85 to 1,300 by RNA-seq.

This clonotype came up many times. The antigen is not known. Molecular barcoded adaptors covering alpha/delta and beta/gamma chains were used on about 0.4 ug RNA. Via MiXCR, TCRdb re-called the reads, giving one row per CDR3 protein. The sample lists about 48,000 distinct CDR3 sequences, approximately 18% occurring once. General study results and limits: Roughly 82% of IR-seq clonotypes had a single read, yet these held about 3.6% of reads. This fraction held mixed bone marrow immune cells after CD138-negative sorting.

Germline CDR1 MNHEY, CDR2 SMNVEV (reference sequence). Trimming left V 5 bases short and J 6 bases short, with 26 bases between. The CDR3 totals 17 residues. V and J are TRBV27 and TRBJ2-7; D is perhaps TRBD2 (6 bases). The sequence was obtained from a donor over 35 with multiple myeloma. The source material was a population of CD138-negative cells sorted from bone marrow. The DNA of the CDR3 is TGTGCCAGCAGTCAAAGACACGACCGGGTCCGGGGGAGCGAGCAGTACTTC. Protein product: CASSQRHDRVRGSEQYF.